Below are 8 T cell receptor beta chains sequenced from a single sample in a study of T-cell memory formation after mild COVID-19. TCRdb independently ran MiXCR on the 5' RACE reads; one entry per CDR3 protein. This table has approximately 270,000 distinct CDR3 sequences, under 20% appearing once. The sequenced sample consisted of PBMCs or a T cell subset sorted from them (not recorded which). The receptors stem from a man aged 18 to 29 who had mild COVID-19 (a few samples of this study predate the infection). Cell type and time point are not known.

This clonotype was counted between two and nine times. V and J are TRBV15 and TRBJ2-5; D gene ambiguous. This CDR3 is built from 14 residues. V shed 3 bases and J shed 1 base, with 9 bases lying between them. Germline CDR1 is LNHNV and CDR2 is YYDKDF (reference sequence). The CDR3 DNA follows: TGTGCCACCAGCAGGGGGTCTAGCCAAGAGACCCAGTACTTC. Its translation: CATSRGSSQETQYF.

This chain uses TRBV9 with TRBJ2-5; 10 positions match TRBD2. V shed 3 bases and J 2 bases; nucleotides not matched to a gene: 1. This CDR3 contains 14 residues. CDR1 and CDR2 from the germline V gene are SGDLS and YYNGEE. The CDR3: CASSATSGQETQYF. CDR3 coding DNA: TGTGCCAGCAGCGCGACTAGCGGGCAAGAGACCCAGTACTTC.

In this sample, this clonotype turned up a few times. This chain connects TRBV6-2 or TRBV6-3 to TRBJ2-1; 8 nucleotides match TRBD2. Germline lookup yields CDR1 MNHEY and CDR2 SVGEGT. This CDR3 contains 15 residues. Trimming took 7 bases from V and 1 from J; bases not matched to a gene: 6. In DNA, the CDR3 is TGTGCCAGCATGGGGCGGGGGGAATCCTACAATGAGCAGTTCTTC. Translated: CASMGRGESYNEQFF.

In its sample, this clonotype was seen many times. The chain couples TRBV7-7 to TRBJ2-7; either TRBD1 or TRBD2 may fit D (6 bases each). Germline loops: CDR1 SSHAT, CDR2 FNYEAQ (reference sequence). CDR3 length: 15 amino acids. V was shortened by 5 bases and J by 5 bases, with 19 bases between the two germline ends. CDR3 residues: CASSPGGDRSDEQYF. For the CDR3, the DNA is TGTGCCAGCAGCCCCGGGGGAGACAGGTCGGACGAGCAGTACTTC.

For the CDR3, the DNA is TGTGCCAGCAGTTACTCGAGAGACAAGGACTACACCTTC. Translation: CASSYSRDKDYTF. This sequence joins TRBV6-2 or TRBV6-3 and TRBJ1-2, with D hard to call. The germline V gene encodes CDR1 MNHEY and CDR2 SVGEGT. The V and J ends lost 0 bases and 10 bases respectively, with 12 bases between them. The CDR3 covers 13 residues.

V is TRBV5-1 and J is TRBJ2-7, with TRBD1 as a possible D gene (6 bases). This CDR3 has 14 amino acids. V shed 6 bases and J shed 1 base, with 14 bases lying between them. Germline CDR1 and CDR2: SGHRS and YFSETQ. CDR3 sequence: CASKQQGGSYEQYV. CDR3 in DNA: TGCGCCAGCAAGCAACAGGGTGGATCCTACGAGCAGTACGTC.

This chain links TRBV10-3 with TRBJ1-1; weak D call: TRBD1 (6 bases). CDR1 and CDR2 from the germline V gene are ENHRY and SYGVKD. Deletions cut 3 bases from V and 0 bases from J, with 8 bases between. CDR3 length: 14 amino acids. CDR3 region: CAISESGVNTEAFF. DNA of the CDR3: TGTGCCATCAGTGAATCAGGGGTGAACACTGAAGCTTTCTTT.

The chain links TRBV3-1 to TRBJ1-1; a possible D gene is TRBD1 (6 bases). Germline CDR1 and CDR2: LGHDT and YNNKEL (reference sequence). V was trimmed by 8 bases and J by 0 bases, leaving 16 bases between them. This CDR3 contains 15 residues. The CDR3 sequence is CASRRQVGLNTEAFF. In DNA, the CDR3 is TGTGCCAGCCGTAGACAGGTGGGATTGAACACTGAAGCTTTCTTT.